A selection of T cell receptor beta chains follows, all from one sample in a study of blood T cell repertoires in COVID-19. TCRdb's table, derived via immunoSEQ multiplex PCR, lists solely in-frame clones and lacks some. The sample lists about 260,000 clones; approximately 88% were seen once. Sequences were obtained from PBMCs or T cells enriched from blood (not recorded which). Receptor source: a middle-aged woman with acute COVID-19. The CDR3 runs from the conserved cysteine through the conserved F or W. A D gene is named only where the DNA matches it firmly. Some rows have no size entry. The others give once, few or many, or a class for an expanded clone.

V gene	J gene	clone size	D gene	CDR3 protein	CDR3 DNA
TRBV3-1/TRBV3-2	TRBJ2-1	.	.	CASSLGLHNEQFF	TGTGCCAGCAGCCTGGGACTTCACAATGAGCAGTTCTTC
TRBV6-1	TRBJ2-7	.	TRBD1	CASSETGQGPYEQYF	TGTGCCAGCAGTGAAACCGGACAGGGGCCCTACGAGCAGTACTTC
TRBV11-3	TRBJ2-1	few	.	CASSSGLAYNEQFF	TGTGCCAGCAGCTCCGGACTCGCGTACAATGAGCAGTTCTTC
TRBV19	TRBJ2-3	.	.	CASSIGGPDTQYF	TGTGCCAGTAGTATAGGGGGGCCAGATACGCAGTATTTT
TRBV18	TRBJ2-1	once	.	CASSLGGGDEQFF	TGTGCCAGCTCGCTGGGCGGAGGCGATGAGCAGTTCTTC
TRBV11-2	TRBJ1-3	.	.	CASRAASSGNTIYF	TGTGCCAGCAGGGCCGCCAGCTCTGGAAACACCATATATTTT
TRBV11-2	TRBJ1-1	.	.	CASRKNPLAGGDTEAFF	TGTGCCAGCAGGAAAAACCCCCTGGCGGGAGGGGACACTGAAGCTTTCTTT
TRBV28	TRBJ1-2	.	.	CASRRSRRLNYGYTF	TGTGCCAGCAGGAGGAGCCGACGGTTAAACTATGGCTACACCTTC
TRBV19	TRBJ1-2	.	.	CASSIGQNFYGYTF	TGTGCCAGTAGTATAGGACAGAACTTCTATGGCTACACCTTC
TRBV10-2	TRBJ2-5	.	TRBD1	CASSDRGGKETQYF	TGCGCCAGCAGCGACAGGGGGGGGAAAGAGACCCAGTACTTC
TRBV6-5	TRBJ1-1	.	.	CASSYPGQSNTEAFF	TGTGCCAGCAGTTACCCTGGACAGTCGAACACTGAGGCTTTCTTT
TRBV12-3/TRBV12-4	TRBJ2-7	.	.	CASSLYSTYEQYF	TGTGCCAGCAGTTTGTACAGTACCTACGAGCAGTACTTC
TRBV24-1	TRBJ2-1	.	.	CATSAVGVYEQFF	TGTGCCACCAGTGCCGTTGGAGTGTATGAGCAGTTCTTC
TRBV19	TRBJ1-3	.	TRBD1	CASSIVRDRVSGNTIYF	TGTGCCAGTAGTATAGTAAGGGACAGGGTGAGTGGAAACACCATATATTTT
TRBV7-9	TRBJ2-2	.	.	CASSLGQHTGELFF	TGTGCCAGCAGCTTGGGGCAGCACACCGGGGAGCTGTTTTTT
TRBV28	TRBJ1-1	.	.	CASSYDRNTEAFF	TGTGCCAGCAGTTACGACAGAAACACTGAAGCTTTCTTT
TRBV5-1	TRBJ1-5	few	.	CASSLFSGDNQPQHF	TGCGCCAGCAGCCTTTTCAGCGGAGATAATCAGCCCCAGCATTTT
TRBV9	TRBJ1-2	.	TRBD1	CASSQSGQNYGYTF	TGTGCCAGCAGCCAATCGGGACAGAACTATGGCTACACCTTC
TRBV5-1	TRBJ2-1	.	TRBD2	CASSFASGSIYEQFF	TGCGCCAGCAGCTTTGCTAGCGGGAGTATCTATGAGCAGTTCTTC
TRBV28	TRBJ2-7	.	.	CASSLITGLYEQYF	TGTGCCAGCAGTTTAATCACAGGTCTCTACGAGCAGTACTTC
TRBV5-5	TRBJ2-3	.	.	CASTEPTGQGDTQYF	TGTGCCAGCACCGAGCCCACAGGTCAAGGAGATACGCAGTATTTT
TRBV4-3	TRBJ1-3	.	.	CASSQDGADIPPGNTIYF	TGCGCCAGCAGCCAAGACGGTGCGGATATTCCCCCTGGAAACACCATATATTTT
TRBV11-3	TRBJ2-1	.	.	CASSVGVTYNEQFF	TGTGCCAGCAGCGTCGGAGTCACCTACAATGAGCAGTTCTTC
TRBV6-5	TRBJ2-2	.	.	CASSYLGRTNTGELFF	TGTGCCAGCAGTTACTTGGGCAGAACGAACACCGGGGAGCTGTTTTTT
TRBV11-1	TRBJ1-4	.	TRBD1	CASSLDRGAGKLFF	TGTGCCAGCAGCCTCGACAGGGGCGCGGGAAAACTGTTTTTT
TRBV13	TRBJ2-5	.	TRBD1	CASSTKRTGGGETQYF	TGTGCCAGCAGCACGAAACGGACAGGGGGGGGAGAGACCCAGTACTTC
TRBV27	TRBJ1-1	.	.	CASSPIGTLNTEAFF	TGTGCCAGCAGTCCAATTGGGACACTGAACACTGAAGCTTTCTTT
TRBV7-9	TRBJ2-7	.	.	CASSLIRGYTFYYEQYF	TGTGCCAGCAGCTTAATTAGGGGGTATACCTTCTACTACGAGCAGTACTTC
TRBV5-1	TRBJ2-7	.	TRBD1	CASSLTGAGSYEQYF	TGCGCCAGCAGCTTAACAGGGGCCGGCTCCTACGAGCAGTACTTC
TRBV28	TRBJ1-5	.	.	CASSFSGNSNQPQHF	TGTGCCAGCAGTTTCTCAGGGAACTCCAATCAGCCCCAGCATTTT
TRBV2	TRBJ1-5	.	.	CASSRIGGLWGGYSNQPQHF	TGTGCCAGCAGTAGAATCGGCGGGCTCTGGGGAGGGTATAGCAATCAGCCCCAGCATTTT
TRBV27	TRBJ1-5	few	.	CASSFGTNQPQHF	TGTGCCAGCAGTTTTGGTACAAATCAGCCCCAGCATTTT
TRBV5-1	TRBJ1-1	.	TRBD1	CASRYGQDTEAFF	TGCGCCAGCAGATACGGACAGGACACTGAAGCTTTCTTT
TRBV28	TRBJ2-7	.	.	CATFSSGTGYEQYF	TGTGCCACCTTCTCCAGCGGGACAGGCTACGAGCAGTACTTC
TRBV30	TRBJ1-6	.	.	CAWSVPGGDSPLHF	TGTGCCTGGAGTGTACCCGGGGGTGATTCACCCCTCCACTTT
TRBV7-9	TRBJ2-5	.	TRBD2	CASSLDWELAGQETQYF	TGTGCCAGCAGCTTAGATTGGGAACTAGCGGGCCAAGAGACCCAGTACTTC
TRBV7-9	TRBJ2-1	.	.	CASSLGGEQFF	TGTGCCAGCAGCTTGGGAGGTGAGCAGTTCTTC
TRBV7-9	TRBJ1-5	.	.	CASSSLRDVNNQPQHF	TGTGCCAGCAGCTCGCTCAGGGATGTGAACAATCAGCCCCAGCATTTT
TRBV19	TRBJ1-5	.	.	CASSIVRGSSNQPQHF	TGTGCCAGTAGTATAGTGAGAGGGTCTAGCAATCAGCCCCAGCATTTT
TRBV29-1	TRBJ2-7	.	.	CSVEGGRTYEQYF	TGCAGCGTTGAGGGGGGTCGCACCTACGAGCAGTACTTC
TRBV6-1	TRBJ2-1	.	.	CASSGADLVGFF	TGTGCCAGCAGTGGAGCCGACCTAGTGGGGTTCTTC
TRBV6-2/TRBV6-3	TRBJ2-5	once	TRBD2	CASSRGLASQETQYF	TGTGCCAGCAGTCGGGGACTAGCATCCCAAGAGACCCAGTACTTC
TRBV2	TRBJ2-2	few	TRBD2	CASSERGLAGIHTGELFF	TGTGCCAGCAGTGAACGGGGACTAGCGGGAATTCACACCGGGGAGCTGTTTTTT
TRBV27	TRBJ1-5	.	.	CASSADRGSQPQHF	TGTGCCAGCAGTGCTGACCGGGGGTCTCAGCCCCAGCATTTT
TRBV2	TRBJ1-5	.	TRBD1	CASKGQPGGNQPQHF	TGTGCCAGCAAGGGACAGCCCGGTGGCAATCAGCCCCAGCATTTT
TRBV28	TRBJ2-1	.	.	CASSLAVREQFF	TGTGCCAGCAGTTTAGCTGTCCGGGAGCAGTTCTTC
TRBV12-3/TRBV12-4	TRBJ1-1	once	.	CASSSPLRTEAFF	TGTGCCAGCAGTTCCCCATTGCGAACTGAAGCTTTCTTT
TRBV10-3	TRBJ2-3	.	.	CAISSLTLSTDTQYF	TGTGCCATCAGTTCCTTGACACTCAGCACAGATACGCAGTATTTT
TRBV24-1	TRBJ1-2	once	.	CATSVGGFYGYTF	TGTGCCACCAGTGTCGGCGGATTCTATGGCTACACCTTC
TRBV18	TRBJ2-5	.	.	CASSPPADYQETQYF	TGTGCCAGCTCACCACCCGCAGATTACCAAGAGACCCAGTACTTC
TRBV5-1	TRBJ2-1	.	.	CASSLLSDGKSREQFF	TGCGCCAGCAGCTTGCTCTCGGACGGGAAGTCCCGTGAGCAGTTCTTC
TRBV19	TRBJ1-1	.	TRBD1	CASSPLPQGPEAFF	TGTGCCAGTAGTCCTCTCCCACAGGGGCCTGAAGCTTTCTTT
TRBV4-1	TRBJ2-7	.	TRBD2	CASSPTPSQREDYEQYF	TGCGCCAGCAGCCCCACGCCGAGCCAGCGGGAGGACTACGAGCAGTACTTC
TRBV6-1	TRBJ1-2	.	.	CASSDGRNYGYTF	TGTGCCAGCAGTGATGGCAGAAACTATGGCTACACCTTC
TRBV30	TRBJ2-3	.	.	CAWRRLGGGTDTQYF	TGTGCCTGGAGACGGCTAGGGGGGGGCACAGATACGCAGTATTTT